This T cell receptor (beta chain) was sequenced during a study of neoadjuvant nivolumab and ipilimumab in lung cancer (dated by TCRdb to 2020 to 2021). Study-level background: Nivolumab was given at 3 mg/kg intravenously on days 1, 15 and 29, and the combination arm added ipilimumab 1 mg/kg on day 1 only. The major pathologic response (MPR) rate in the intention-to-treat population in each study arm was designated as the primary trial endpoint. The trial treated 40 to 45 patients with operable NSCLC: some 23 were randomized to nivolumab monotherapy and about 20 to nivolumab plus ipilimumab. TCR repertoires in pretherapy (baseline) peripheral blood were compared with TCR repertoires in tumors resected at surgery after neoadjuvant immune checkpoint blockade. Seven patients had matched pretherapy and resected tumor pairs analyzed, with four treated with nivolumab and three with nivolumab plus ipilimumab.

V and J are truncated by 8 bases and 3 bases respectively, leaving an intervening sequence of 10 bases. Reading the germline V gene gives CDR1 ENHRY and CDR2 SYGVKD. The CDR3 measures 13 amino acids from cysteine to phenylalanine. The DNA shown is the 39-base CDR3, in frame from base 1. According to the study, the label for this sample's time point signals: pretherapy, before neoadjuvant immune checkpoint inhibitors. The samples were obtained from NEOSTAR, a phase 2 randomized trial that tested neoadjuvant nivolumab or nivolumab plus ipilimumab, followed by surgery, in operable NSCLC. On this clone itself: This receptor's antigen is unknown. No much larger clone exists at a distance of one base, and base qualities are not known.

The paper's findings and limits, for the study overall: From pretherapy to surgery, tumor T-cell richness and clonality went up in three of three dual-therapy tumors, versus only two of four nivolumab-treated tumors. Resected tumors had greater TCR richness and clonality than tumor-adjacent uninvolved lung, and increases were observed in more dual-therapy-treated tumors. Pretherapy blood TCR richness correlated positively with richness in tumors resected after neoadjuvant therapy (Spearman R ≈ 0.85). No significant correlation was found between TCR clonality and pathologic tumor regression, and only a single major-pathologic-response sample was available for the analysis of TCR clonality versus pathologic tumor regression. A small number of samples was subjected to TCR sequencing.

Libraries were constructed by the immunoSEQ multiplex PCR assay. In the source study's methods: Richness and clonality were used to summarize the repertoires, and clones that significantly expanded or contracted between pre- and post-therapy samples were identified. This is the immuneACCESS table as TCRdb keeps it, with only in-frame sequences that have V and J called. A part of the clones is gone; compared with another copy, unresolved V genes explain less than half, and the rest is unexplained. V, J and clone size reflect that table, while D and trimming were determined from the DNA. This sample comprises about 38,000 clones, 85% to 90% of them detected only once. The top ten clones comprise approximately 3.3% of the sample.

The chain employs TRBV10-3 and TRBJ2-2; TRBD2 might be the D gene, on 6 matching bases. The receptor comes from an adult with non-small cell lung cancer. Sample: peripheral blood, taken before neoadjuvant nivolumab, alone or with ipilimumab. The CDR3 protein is CAIAQRDTGELFF. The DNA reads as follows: TGTGCCATCGCCCAGCGGGACACCGGGGAGCTGTTTTTT.